The rows below give T cell receptor beta chains drawn from one sample of a study of T cells in narcolepsy. Assay used: immunoSEQ multiplex PCR; TCRdb lists only in-frame clones, some missing. The sample holds under 35,000 clones, 83% seen once. Sample: memory (CD45RA-) CD4+ T cells from blood. These receptors were collected from a human donor in good health. CDR3s include the opening cysteine and the closing phenylalanine or tryptophan. D genes are given only for firm matches. Not all rows give a size; the values are once, few, many and, for expanded clones, a class.

d_gene,abundance,v_gene,j_gene,CDR3nt,CDR3aa
-,-,TRBV28,TRBJ2-2,TGTGCCAGCAGTTTCGGCTCAGGATGGACCGGGGAGCTGTTTTTT,CASSFGSGWTGELFF
TRBD1,-,TRBV19,TRBJ1-6,TGTGCCAGTAGGGCCGGGACAGGGGTTGACAATTCACCCCTCCACTTT,CASRAGTGVDNSPLHF
-,-,TRBV11-2,TRBJ2-1,TGTGCCAGCAGCTTAGGCAGCCGGAGCCCCTACAATGAGCAGTTCTTC,CASSLGSRSPYNEQFF
TRBD1,-,TRBV27,TRBJ2-1,TGTGCCAGCAGTTTAATGGGACAGGGTACTAATGAGCAGTTCTTC,CASSLMGQGTNEQFF
TRBD1,-,TRBV19,TRBJ1-1,TGTGCCAGTAGTATCACAGGGGTGAACACTGAAGCTTTCTTT,CASSITGVNTEAFF
-,once,TRBV7-2,TRBJ2-3,TGTGCCAGCAGCTCTAGCACAGATACGCAGTATTTT,CASSSSTDTQYF
-,-,TRBV7-9,TRBJ2-1,TGTGCCAGCAGCCCCGGGGGCGACTACAATGAGCAGTTCTTC,CASSPGGDYNEQFF
TRBD1,-,TRBV5-1,TRBJ2-7,TGCGCCAGCAGCTCGGGACAGGGAGGCGACGAGCAGTACTTC,CASSSGQGGDEQYF
-,-,TRBV10-3,TRBJ1-5,TGTGCCCGGTGCGGTCAGCCCCAGCATTTT,CARCGQPQHF
-,-,TRBV9,TRBJ2-5,TGTGCCAGCAGCGCCCTAGGCCAGGAAGGGGGGACCCAGTACTTC,CASSALGQEGGTQYF
-,-,TRBV2,TRBJ1-1,TGTGCCAGCAGTGAAGCGCGGAACACTGAAGCTTTCTTT,CASSEARNTEAFF
-,-,TRBV11-3,TRBJ2-1,TGTGCCAGCAGCTCCGGGCCAAGGGGTGAGCAGTTCTTC,CASSSGPRGEQFF
TRBD1,-,TRBV20-1,TRBJ1-1,TGCAGCGTCCAGGGGGATGAAGCTTTCTTT,CSVQGDEAFF
TRBD1,-,TRBV19,TRBJ1-2,TGTGCCAGCGCAAGTAGGGACAGGGTAAACTATGGCTACACCTTC,CASASRDRVNYGYTF
-,-,TRBV5-1,TRBJ2-3,TGCGCCAGCAGCGCGCTACCCCGGAGCACAGATACGCAGTATTTT,CASSALPRSTDTQYF
TRBD1,few,TRBV4-3,TRBJ1-2,TGCGCCAGCAGCCAACCGATGGGACAGGGGGTCTCTGGCTACACCTTC,CASSQPMGQGVSGYTF
-,few,TRBV4-2,TRBJ1-1,TGTGCCAGCAGCCGTCAGACGGATAACACTGAAGCTTTCTTT,CASSRQTDNTEAFF
-,-,TRBV6-5,TRBJ2-6,TGTGCCAGCAGTTACGAAAGACACTCTGGGGCCAACGTCCTGACTTTC,CASSYERHSGANVLTF
-,-,TRBV10-3,TRBJ2-5,TGTGCCATCAGTGAGTCTGGAGGGCTCCAAGAGACCCAGTACTTC,CAISESGGLQETQYF
-,once,TRBV2,TRBJ1-2,TGTGCCAGCAGTCGACTTGAGGGCTATGGCTACACCTTC,CASSRLEGYGYTF
-,few,TRBV9,TRBJ2-3,TGTGCCAGCAGCCCCGGGACGCTAGGCGAAGATACGCAGTATTTT,CASSPGTLGEDTQYF